The 29 T cell receptor beta chains reported below all come from one sample, sequenced in a study of regulatory T cells in long-lasting Graves disease. Arm-PCR with iRepertoire HTBI primers amplified the CDR3 regions for these TCR beta libraries. In TCRdb, the multiplex PCR reads were re-called with MiXCR into one record per CDR3 protein. In the table there are about 530,000 distinct CDR3 sequences, about 15% of which are singletons. The time point: newly diagnosed GD, antithyroid drugs for less than 3 months. Scientists built the TCR library using RNA that was extracted from PBMCs. Separately, the same data were catalogued under a study of T cells in Graves' hyperthyroidism and ophthalmopathy.

The sequences come from peripheral blood mononuclear cells (PBMCs), collected at new diagnosis, from a patient treated with antithyroid drugs. The receptors were gathered from a woman aged 40-65 years with Graves disease.

This clonotype was seen at least ten times. The chain uses TRBV18 and TRBJ2-3, with 12 bases that match TRBD2. The CDR3 runs 14 residues. V dropped 2 bases and J dropped 6; count of bases not matched to a gene: 0. CDR1 KGHSH and CDR2 LQKENI come from the germline V gene. CDR3 in amino acids: CASSPGLAGDTQYF. The CDR3 bases are TGTGCCAGCTCACCAGGACTAGCGGGGGATACGCAGTATTTT.

V gene TRBV18 combines with J gene TRBJ1-5; no clear D. Germline lookup yields CDR1 KGHSH and CDR2 LQKENI. The CDR3 covers 13 residues. V lost 5 bases to trimming and J lost 4 bases, with 9 bases between them. CDR3 sequence (DNA): TGTGCCAGCTCAGCCGATAGGAATCAGCCCCAGCATTTT. Translating gives CASSADRNQPQHF.

V and J are TRBV12-3 or TRBV12-4 and TRBJ2-7; the D is unclear. The CDR3 covers 13 residues. The germline V and J ends were trimmed by 8 bases and 4 bases, with 15 bases remaining between them. The CDR3 DNA reads as TGTGCCAGCCATCGAGCAGGAAAGTACGAGCAGTACTTC. Protein product: CASHRAGKYEQYF.

There are a few counts of this clonotype. The V gene is TRBV6-2 or TRBV6-3, the J gene TRBJ1-2; perhaps TRBD1 as D (5 bases). V lost 0 bases and J lost 4, with 18 bases in between. The CDR3 is 17 residues long. CDR1 and CDR2 from the germline V gene are MNHEY and SVGEGT. The CDR3 DNA reads as TGTGCCAGCAGTTACTCCTCACCAGAAACAGGTCCCTATGGCTACACCTTC. Amino acid sequence: CASSYSSPETGPYGYTF.

This clonotype was seen at least ten times. This sequence joins TRBV6-1 and TRBJ2-1, with D perhaps matching TRBD1 (5 bases). CDR1 MNHNS and CDR2 SASEGT come from the germline V gene. Trimming took 1 base from V and 7 from J, leaving 17 bases between them. This CDR3 spans 16 amino acids. The CDR3 DNA sequence: TGTGCCAGCAGTGAAGTGGCGGACAAGTTCTTGAATGAGCAGTTCTTC. The encoded protein is CASSEVADKFLNEQFF.

In this sample, this clonotype turned up many times. J is TRBJ2-7 and V is TRBV9; 8 bases map to TRBD2. Germline V gives CDR1 SGDLS, CDR2 YYNGEE. V shed 5 bases and J 0 bases; nucleotides not matched to a gene: 4. The CDR3 covers 14 residues. In nucleotides, the CDR3 is TGTGCCAGCAGTCCCGGGACTAGCTCCTACGAGCAGTACTTC. This sequence encodes CASSPGTSSYEQYF.

The sample holds many counts of this clonotype. The chain employs TRBV12-3 or TRBV12-4 and TRBJ2-2; possibly TRBD2 for D (6 bases). V was shortened by 6 bases and J by 4 bases, with 12 bases between the two germline ends. The CDR3 contains 14 residues. CDR3 in amino acids: CASSIDGSTGELFF. The CDR3 DNA reads as TGTGCCAGCAGCATCGACGGGAGCACCGGGGAGCTGTTTTTT.

The chain uses TRBV14 and TRBJ2-7; D remains unclear. This CDR3 region has 15 residues. The V end lost 0 bases, the J end lost 2 bases, and 11 bases lay between the germline ends. CDR1 is SGHDN and CDR2 is FVKESK in the germline V gene. Written as DNA, the CDR3 is TGTGCCAGCAGCCAAGAACCACTTGATACCTACGAGCAGTACTTC. Its protein product is CASSQEPLDTYEQYF.

This clonotype was picked up a small number of times. In nucleotides, the CDR3 is TGTGCCAGCAGCTTCGGTGGGTGGCCCCAGCATTTT. Translation: CASSFGGWPQHF. This chain connects TRBV7-9 to TRBJ1-5; D ambiguous. This CDR3 contains 12 residues. The ends were cut back, 3 bases at V and 9 bases at J, with 9 bases in the middle. Germline V gene lookup returns CDR1 SEHNR and CDR2 FQNEAQ (reference sequence).

This clonotype was counted only a few times. V gene TRBV28 combines with J gene TRBJ2-7; no clear D gene. Germline CDR1 MDHEN, CDR2 SYDVKM. CDR3 length: 15 amino acids. V lost 4 bases and J 4 bases, leaving 17 bases between the germline ends. The CDR3 region is CASSSPSPTEYEQYF. The CDR3 DNA reads TGTGCCAGCAGTTCTCCCTCCCCGACGGAATACGAGCAGTACTTC.

The chain employs TRBV20-1 and TRBJ2-1, with D tentatively TRBD1 (6 bases). V was pared by 5 bases and J by 7 bases, with 18 bases between. This CDR3 spans 14 amino acids. Germline values: CDR1 DFQATT, CDR2 SNEGSKA (reference sequence). The DNA of the CDR3 is TGCAGTGCTCGGGACACCGACGGCTGGAATGAGCAGTTCTTC. Amino acids: CSARDTDGWNEQFF.

A remark on this clonotype: A clone one base away is much larger, so this may be a read error. The CDR3 ends on some other residue instead of the conserved phenylalanine or tryptophan, so this is likely a read error. The V gene is TRBV5-1, the J gene TRBJ1-1; D remains unclear. With 0 bases removed from V and 1 base from J, the gap between germline ends came to 10 bases. CDR3 length: 15 residues. Germline values: CDR1 SGHRS, CDR2 YFSETQ. CDR3 in DNA: TGCGCCAGCAGCTTGGTCGCCGGAGAGAACACTGAAGCTTTCCTT. It is translated as CASSLVAGENTEAFL.

J is TRBJ2-7 and V is TRBV11-2, with 10 bases that match TRBD1. The V segment lost 6 bases and the J segment 2 bases; nucleotides outside the gene matches: 4. CDR1 is SGHAT, CDR2 FQNNGV, per germline. The CDR3 is made up of 14 amino acids. In DNA, the CDR3 is TGTGCCAGCAGGGAAGGACAGGGGGCCTACGAGCAGTACTTC. Amino acids: CASREGQGAYEQYF.

CDR3: CASSPHRGITDTQYF. In DNA form, the CDR3 reads TGTGCCAGCAGTCCCCACAGGGGTATTACAGATACGCAGTATTTT. J is TRBJ2-3 and V is TRBV25-1; TRBD1 aligns across 7 bases. CDR1 is MGHDK and CDR2 is SYGVNS in the germline V gene. CDR3 length: 15 residues. V was clipped by 5 bases and J by 3 bases; unmatched bases: 8.

This chain links TRBV3-1 with TRBJ2-2; D not resolved. V was cut by 1 base and J by 12 bases, with 9 bases left in between. CDR3 length: 12 amino acids. The germline V gene encodes CDR1 LGHDT and CDR2 YNNKEL (reference sequence). CDR3 sequence (DNA): TGTGCCAGCAGCCAAGGGTCGATGCAGCTGTTTTTT. Encoded protein: CASSQGSMQLFF.

This clonotype has only a few counts. A much larger clone differs by one base, so this may be a read error. The chain is built from TRBV30 and TRBJ2-7, with a tentative D call TRBD1 (6 bases). CDR3 length: 12 amino acids. Germline CDR1 GTSNPN, CDR2 SVGIG (reference sequence). The CDR3 is CAWSGQPYDQYF. CDR3 nucleotide sequence: TGTGCCTGGAGCGGACAGCCCTACGACCAGTACTTC.

Of note for this clonotype: A much bigger clone sits one base away, suggesting this may be a read error. This CDR3 is CASSRDIGYEQYF. The CDR3 DNA sequence: TGTGCCAGCAGCCGGGACATCGGATACGAGCAGTACTTC. The chain uses TRBV11-2 and TRBJ2-7; D is perhaps TRBD1 (6 bases). V was pared by 5 bases and J by 4 bases, with 12 bases between. Germline-derived CDR1 and CDR2 are SGHAT and FQNNGV. The CDR3 loop spans 13 amino acids.

V is TRBV5-1 and J is TRBJ1-1; 9 positions match TRBD1. Germline CDR1 and CDR2: SGHRS and YFSETQ. The length of the CDR3 is 13 residues. V dropped 0 bases and J dropped 12; count of bases not matched to a gene: 6. The CDR3 nucleotides are TGCGCCAGCAGCTTGGCTGGGACAGGGATTTCTTTCTTT. It codes for CASSLAGTGISFF.

This clonotype appeared a few times. The J gene is TRBJ2-7, the V gene TRBV28; D is perhaps TRBD1 or TRBD2 (5 bases each). The germline gives CDR1 MDHEN, CDR2 SYDVKM. CDR3 length: 12 amino acids. The CDR3 here is CAIGGPGYEQYF. Here the CDR3 DNA reads TGTGCAATTGGGGGACCGGGCTACGAGCAGTACTTC.

The V and J genes are TRBV5-6 and TRBJ2-7; D gene uncertain. Germline CDR1 and CDR2: SGHDT and YYEEEE. The V end lost 0 bases, the J end lost 1 base, and 11 bases lay between the germline ends. The CDR3 has 15 amino acids. CDR3 in DNA: TGTGCCAGCAGCTTGGAACACCTTCTTTCCTACGAGCAGTACTTC. Its protein is CASSLEHLLSYEQYF.

The chain couples TRBV20-1 to TRBJ2-7; 13 bases line up with TRBD2. Germline lookup yields CDR1 DFQATT and CDR2 SNEGSKA (reference sequence). V lost 0 bases, J lost 9 bases, and 8 bases stayed unmatched. This CDR3 contains 15 residues. The CDR3, as DNA: TGCAGTGCTAGAGAGGTCGGGACTAGCGGGGTTAGGCAGTACTTC. It specifies CSAREVGTSGVRQYF.

This clonotype was found many times. This chain joins TRBV2 and TRBJ2-3; 8 bases align to TRBD1. V lost 6 bases, J lost 1 base, and 9 bases stayed unmatched. The CDR3 spans 16 residues. Germline loops: CDR1 SNHLY, CDR2 FYNNEI. CDR3 sequence: CASRSWIQGGTDTQYF. The DNA for the CDR3 is TGTGCCAGCAGGTCGTGGATACAGGGGGGCACAGATACGCAGTATTTT. Full variable domain (rest looked up from reference TRBV2 and TRBJ2-3): EPEVTQTPSHQVTQMGQEVILRCVPISNHLYFYWYRQILGQKVEFLVSFYNNEISEKSEIFDDQFSVERPDGSNFTLKIRSTKLEDSAMYFCASRSWIQGGTDTQYFGPGTRLTVL.

This rearrangement joins TRBV6-1 to TRBJ2-5; 11 nucleotides agree with TRBD2. The V gene's germline CDR1 is MNHNS and CDR2 SASEGT. CDR3 length: 13 amino acids. Trimming took 6 bases from V and 5 from J; bases not matched to a gene: 2. CDR3 amino acids: CASRRTSGETQYF. The CDR3 coding sequence is TGTGCCAGCAGGAGGACTAGCGGGGAGACCCAGTACTTC.

This clonotype was observed many times. The V call is TRBV6-1, the J call TRBJ2-5; 9 positions agree with TRBD2. This CDR3 is built from 15 residues. CDR1 is MNHNS, CDR2 SASEGT, per germline. V shed 7 bases and J 5 bases; nucleotides not matched to a gene: 11. CDR3 in DNA: TGTGCCAGCAATAGCGGGGGTTTTGTTAGGGAGACCCAGTACTTC. It is translated as CASNSGGFVRETQYF.

This clonotype was recorded a few times. This rearrangement joins TRBV7-9 to TRBJ1-3; D remains ambiguous. CDR3 length: 15 amino acids. In germline, CDR1 is SEHNR, CDR2 FQNEAQ (reference sequence). With 6 bases removed from V and 0 bases from J, the gap between germline ends came to 12 bases. The CDR3 sequence: CASSSDRSSGNTIYF. Here the CDR3 DNA reads TGTGCCAGCAGTTCAGACCGTAGCTCTGGAAACACCATATATTTT.

This clonotype was observed a few times. The genes are TRBV19 and TRBJ2-2; no definite D call. Germline CDR1 and CDR2: LNHDA and SQIVND (reference sequence). The CDR3 length is 14 residues. V was trimmed by 3 bases and J by 1 base, leaving 6 bases between them. In DNA, the CDR3 is TGTGCCAGTAGTATCAGCCAGAACACCGGGGAGCTGTTTTTT. It codes for CASSISQNTGELFF.

The CDR3 region has the DNA TGTGCCAGCAGTGATTTAGGGACGAAGGGCTACACCTTC. Amino acids: CASSDLGTKGYTF. This sequence joins TRBV2 and TRBJ1-2, with D possibly being TRBD1 (5 bases). The CDR3 has 13 residues. Trimming shortened V by 3 bases and J by 8 bases, and 13 bases separated the two germline ends. The V gene's germline CDR1 is SNHLY and CDR2 FYNNEI.

This clonotype was seen a handful of times. The chain is built from TRBV13 and TRBJ2-4; no reliable D call. CDR1 PRHDT and CDR2 FYEKMQ come from the germline V gene (reference sequence). V was cut by 0 bases and J by 0 bases, with 9 bases left in between. The length of the CDR3 is 16 residues. The CDR3 DNA is TGTGCCAGCAGCTTAGGACAGAGCCTAGCCAAAAACATTCAGTACTTC. Its protein product is CASSLGQSLAKNIQYF.

This clonotype showed up many times. The genes are TRBV7-2 and TRBJ1-2, with D possibly TRBD1 on 5 matching bases. V was cut by 6 bases and J by 3 bases, with 11 bases left in between. Per germline, CDR1 SGHTA and CDR2 FQGNSA. The CDR3 runs 13 residues. The CDR3: CASSLGLDYGYTF. The CDR3 DNA is TGTGCCAGCAGTTTGGGACTGGACTATGGCTACACCTTC.